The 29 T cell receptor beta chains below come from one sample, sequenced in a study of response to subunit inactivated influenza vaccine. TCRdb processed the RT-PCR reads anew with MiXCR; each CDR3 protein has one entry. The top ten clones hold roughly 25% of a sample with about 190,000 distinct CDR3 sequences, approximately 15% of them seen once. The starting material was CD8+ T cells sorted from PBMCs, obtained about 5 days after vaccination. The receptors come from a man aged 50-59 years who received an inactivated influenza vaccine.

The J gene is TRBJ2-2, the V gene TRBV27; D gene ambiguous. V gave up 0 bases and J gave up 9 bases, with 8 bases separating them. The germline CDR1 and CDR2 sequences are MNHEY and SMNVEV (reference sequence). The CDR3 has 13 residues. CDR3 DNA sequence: TGTGCCAGCAGTTTATCGTATGGCTGGGAGCTGTTTTTT. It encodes CASSLSYGWELFF.

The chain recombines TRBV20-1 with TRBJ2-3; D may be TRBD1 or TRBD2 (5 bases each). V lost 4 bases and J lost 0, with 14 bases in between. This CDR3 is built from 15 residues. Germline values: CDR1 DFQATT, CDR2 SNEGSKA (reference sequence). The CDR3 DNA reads TGCAGTGCTATTAAGGGACCGTTGAGCACAGATACGCAGTATTTT. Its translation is CSAIKGPLSTDTQYF.

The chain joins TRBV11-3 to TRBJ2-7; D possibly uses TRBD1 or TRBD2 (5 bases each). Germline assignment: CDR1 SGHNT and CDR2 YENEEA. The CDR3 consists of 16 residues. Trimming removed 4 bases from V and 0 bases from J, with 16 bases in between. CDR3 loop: CASSSPSPGPSYEQYF. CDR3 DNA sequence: TGTGCCAGCAGCTCCCCTTCGCCGGGACCCTCCTACGAGCAGTACTTC.

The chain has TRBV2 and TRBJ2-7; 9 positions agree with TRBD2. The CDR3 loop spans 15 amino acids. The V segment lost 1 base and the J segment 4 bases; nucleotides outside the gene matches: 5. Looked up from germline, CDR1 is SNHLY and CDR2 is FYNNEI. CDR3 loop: CASSEVISGRYEQYF. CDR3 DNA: TGTGCCAGCAGTGAAGTAATTAGCGGGAGATACGAGCAGTACTTC.

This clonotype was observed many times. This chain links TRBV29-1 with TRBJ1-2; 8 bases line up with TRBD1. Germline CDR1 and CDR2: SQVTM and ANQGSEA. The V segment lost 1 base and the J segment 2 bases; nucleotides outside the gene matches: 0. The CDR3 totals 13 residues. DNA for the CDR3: TGCAGCGTTGAAGCAGGGGGCAACTATGGCTACACCTTC. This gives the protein CSVEAGGNYGYTF.

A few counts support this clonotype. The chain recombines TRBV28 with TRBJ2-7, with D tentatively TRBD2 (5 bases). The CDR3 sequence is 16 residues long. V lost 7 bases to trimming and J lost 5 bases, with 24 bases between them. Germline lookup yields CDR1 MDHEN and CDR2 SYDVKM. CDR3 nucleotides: TGTGCCAGCAACCCTTGGGTTGAGGGAGAAGGAGACGAGCAGTACTTC. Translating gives CASNPWVEGEGDEQYF.

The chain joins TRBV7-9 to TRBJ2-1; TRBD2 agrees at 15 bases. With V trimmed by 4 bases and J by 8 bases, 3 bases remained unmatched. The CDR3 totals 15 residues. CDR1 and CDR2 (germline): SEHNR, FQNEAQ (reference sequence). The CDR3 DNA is TGTGCCAGCAGCTCGGGACTAGCGGGGGGATATGAGCAGTTCTTC. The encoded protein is CASSSGLAGGYEQFF.

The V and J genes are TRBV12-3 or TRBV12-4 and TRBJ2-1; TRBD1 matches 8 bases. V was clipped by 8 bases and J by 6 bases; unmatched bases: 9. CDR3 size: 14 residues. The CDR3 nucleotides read TGTGCCAGCCGCTACGCAGGGGGCATCAATGAGCAGTTCTTC. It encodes CASRYAGGINEQFF.

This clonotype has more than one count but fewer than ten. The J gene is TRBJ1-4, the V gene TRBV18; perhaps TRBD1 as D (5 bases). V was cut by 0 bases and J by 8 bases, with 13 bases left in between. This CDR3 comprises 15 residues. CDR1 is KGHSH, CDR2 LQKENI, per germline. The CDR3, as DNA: TGTGCCAGCTCACCACCGAGGGGTGAAGAAGAAAAACTGTTTTTT. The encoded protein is CASSPPRGEEEKLFF. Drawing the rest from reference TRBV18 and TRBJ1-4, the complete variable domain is NAGVMQNPRHLVRRRGQEARLRCSPMKGHSHVYWYRQLPEEGLKFMVYLQKENIIDESGMPKERFSAEFPKEGPSILRIQQVVRGDSAAYFCASSPPRGEEEKLFFGSGTQLSVL.

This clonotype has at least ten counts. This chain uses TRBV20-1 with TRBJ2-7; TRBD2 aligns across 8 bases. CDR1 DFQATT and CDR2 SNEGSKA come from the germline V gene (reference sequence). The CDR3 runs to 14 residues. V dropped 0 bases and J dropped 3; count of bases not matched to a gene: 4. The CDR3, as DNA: TGCAGTGCTAGAGAATTGACTAGCGACTACGAGCAGTACTTC. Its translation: CSARELTSDYEQYF.

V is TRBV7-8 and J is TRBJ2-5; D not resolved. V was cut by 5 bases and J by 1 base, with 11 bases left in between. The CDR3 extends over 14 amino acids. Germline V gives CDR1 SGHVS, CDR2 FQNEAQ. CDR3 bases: TGTGCCAGCAGCCCGCAACAGATCCAAGAGACCCAGTACTTC. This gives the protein CASSPQQIQETQYF.

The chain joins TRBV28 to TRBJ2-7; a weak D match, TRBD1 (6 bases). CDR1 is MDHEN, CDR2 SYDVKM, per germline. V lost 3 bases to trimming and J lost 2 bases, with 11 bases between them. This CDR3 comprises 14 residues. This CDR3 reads CASSFSTGTYEQYF. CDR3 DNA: TGTGCCAGCAGTTTCTCTACAGGGACCTACGAGCAGTACTTC.

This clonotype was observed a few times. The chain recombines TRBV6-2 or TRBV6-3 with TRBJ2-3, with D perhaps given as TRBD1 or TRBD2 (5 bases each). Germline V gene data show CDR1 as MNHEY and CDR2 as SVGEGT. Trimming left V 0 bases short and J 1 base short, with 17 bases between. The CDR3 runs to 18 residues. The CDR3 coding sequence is TGTGCCAGCAGTTACTCACCCGGGGCTCGGAGCGGCACAGATACGCAGTATTTT. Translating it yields CASSYSPGARSGTDTQYF.

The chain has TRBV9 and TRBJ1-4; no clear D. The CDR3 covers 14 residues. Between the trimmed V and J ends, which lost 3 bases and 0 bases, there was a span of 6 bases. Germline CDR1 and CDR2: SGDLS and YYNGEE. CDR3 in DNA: TGTGCCAGCAGCGACAGTGCAACTAATGAAAAACTGTTTTTT. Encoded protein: CASSDSATNEKLFF. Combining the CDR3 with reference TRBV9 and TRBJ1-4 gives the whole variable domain DSGVTQTPKHLITATGQRVTLRCSPRSGDLSVYWYQQSLDQGLQFLIQYYNGEERAKGNILERFSAQQFPDLHSELNLSSLELGDSALYFCASSDSATNEKLFFGSGTQLSVL.

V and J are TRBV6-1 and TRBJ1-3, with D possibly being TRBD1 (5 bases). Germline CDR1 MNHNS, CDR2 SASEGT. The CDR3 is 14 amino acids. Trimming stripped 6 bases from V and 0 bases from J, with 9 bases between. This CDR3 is CASRTGPSGNTIYF. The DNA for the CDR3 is TGTGCCAGCAGAACAGGTCCCTCTGGAAACACCATATATTTT.

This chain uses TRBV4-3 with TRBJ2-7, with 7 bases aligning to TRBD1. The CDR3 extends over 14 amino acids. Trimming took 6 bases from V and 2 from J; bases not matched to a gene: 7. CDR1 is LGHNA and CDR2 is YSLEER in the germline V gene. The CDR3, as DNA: TGCGCCAGCAGACCAAGTCAGGGGGCCTACGAGCAGTACTTC. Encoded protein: CASRPSQGAYEQYF.

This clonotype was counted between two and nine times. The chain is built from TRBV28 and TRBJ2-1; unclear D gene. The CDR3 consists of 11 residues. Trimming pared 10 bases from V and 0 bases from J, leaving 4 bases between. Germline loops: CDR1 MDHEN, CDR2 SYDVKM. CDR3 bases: TGTGCCACCGGCTCCTACAATGAGCAGTTCTTC. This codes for CATGSYNEQFF.

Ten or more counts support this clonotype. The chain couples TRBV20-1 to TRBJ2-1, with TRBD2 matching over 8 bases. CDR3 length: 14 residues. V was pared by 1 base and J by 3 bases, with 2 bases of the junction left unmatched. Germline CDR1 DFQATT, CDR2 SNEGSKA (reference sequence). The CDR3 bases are TGCAGTGCTAGAGTCGGGGGGGGCTACAATGAGCAGTTCTTC. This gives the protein CSARVGGGYNEQFF.

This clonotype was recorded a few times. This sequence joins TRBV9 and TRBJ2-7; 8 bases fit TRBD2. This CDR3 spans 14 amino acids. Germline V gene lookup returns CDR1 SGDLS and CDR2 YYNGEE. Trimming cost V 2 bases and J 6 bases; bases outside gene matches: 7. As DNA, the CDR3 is TGTGCCAGCAGCGTTAGCGGGACGGGTTCCGAGCAGTACTTC. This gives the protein CASSVSGTGSEQYF.

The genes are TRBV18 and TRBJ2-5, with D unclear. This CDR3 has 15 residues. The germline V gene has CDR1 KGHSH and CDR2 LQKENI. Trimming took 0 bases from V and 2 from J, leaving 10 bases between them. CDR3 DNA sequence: TGTGCCAGCTCACCACCAGCCGGAGTACAAGAGACCCAGTACTTC. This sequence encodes CASSPPAGVQETQYF.

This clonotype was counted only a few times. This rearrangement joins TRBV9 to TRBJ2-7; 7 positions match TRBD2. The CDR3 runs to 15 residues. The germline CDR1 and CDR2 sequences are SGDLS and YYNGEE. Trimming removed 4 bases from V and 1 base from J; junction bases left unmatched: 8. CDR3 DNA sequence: TGTGCCAGCAGCCCAACAGCGGGAACTTCCTACGAGCAGTACTTC. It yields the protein CASSPTAGTSYEQYF.

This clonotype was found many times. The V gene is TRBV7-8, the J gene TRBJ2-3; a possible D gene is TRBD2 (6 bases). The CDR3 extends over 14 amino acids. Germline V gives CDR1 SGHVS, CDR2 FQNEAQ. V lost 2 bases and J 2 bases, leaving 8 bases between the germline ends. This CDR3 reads CASSLQDYTDTQYF. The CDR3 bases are TGTGCCAGCAGCTTACAGGACTACACAGATACGCAGTATTTT.

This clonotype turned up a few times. This chain's CDR3 is CASSLRGMGSYNEQFF. The CDR3 DNA sequence: TGTGCCAGCAGTTTACGGGGGATGGGCTCCTACAATGAGCAGTTCTTC. The V gene is TRBV12-3 or TRBV12-4, the J gene TRBJ2-1; tentatively, D is TRBD2 (6 bases). The CDR3 contains 16 residues. The V end was cut by 2 bases, the J end by 0 bases, with 11 bases between.

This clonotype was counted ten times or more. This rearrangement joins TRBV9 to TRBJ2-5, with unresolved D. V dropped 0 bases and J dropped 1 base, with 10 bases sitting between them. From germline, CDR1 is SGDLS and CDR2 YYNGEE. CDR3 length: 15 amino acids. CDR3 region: CASSVALGAQETQYF. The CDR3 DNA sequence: TGTGCCAGCAGCGTAGCTCTGGGTGCCCAAGAGACCCAGTACTTC. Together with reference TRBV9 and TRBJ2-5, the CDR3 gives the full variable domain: DSGVTQTPKHLITATGQRVTLRCSPRSGDLSVYWYQQSLDQGLQFLIQYYNGEERAKGNILERFSAQQFPDLHSELNLSSLELGDSALYFCASSVALGAQETQYFGPGTRLLVL.

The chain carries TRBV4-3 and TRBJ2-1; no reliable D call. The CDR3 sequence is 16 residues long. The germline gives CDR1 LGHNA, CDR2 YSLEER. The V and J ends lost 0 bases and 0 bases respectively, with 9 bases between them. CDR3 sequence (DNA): TGCGCCAGCAGCCAAGACTCCGCCAGCTCCTACAATGAGCAGTTCTTC. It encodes CASSQDSASSYNEQFF.

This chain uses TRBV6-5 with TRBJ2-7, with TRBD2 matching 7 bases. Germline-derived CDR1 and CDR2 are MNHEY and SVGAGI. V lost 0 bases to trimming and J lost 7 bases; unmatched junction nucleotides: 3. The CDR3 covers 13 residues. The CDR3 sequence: CASSYSKGGEQYF. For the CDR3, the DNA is TGTGCCAGCAGTTACTCGAAGGGAGGGGAGCAGTACTTC.

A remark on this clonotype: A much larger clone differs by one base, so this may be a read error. DNA for the CDR3: TGCAGCGTTGGGGGATTAGACATCACCCACAATGAGCAGTTCTTC. It translates to CSVGGLDITHNEQFF. J is TRBJ2-1 and V is TRBV29-1; the D is unclear. Germline V gene lookup returns CDR1 SQVTM and CDR2 ANQGSEA. V shed 4 bases and J shed 5 bases, with 18 bases lying between them. The CDR3 is made up of 15 amino acids.

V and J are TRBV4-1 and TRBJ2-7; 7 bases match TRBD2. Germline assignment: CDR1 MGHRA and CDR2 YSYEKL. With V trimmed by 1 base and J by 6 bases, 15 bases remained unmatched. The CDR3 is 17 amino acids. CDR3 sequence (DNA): TGCGCCAGCAGCCAAGTAAGAGCAGGGAGCGGGATGAGCGAGCAGTACTTC. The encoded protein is CASSQVRAGSGMSEQYF.

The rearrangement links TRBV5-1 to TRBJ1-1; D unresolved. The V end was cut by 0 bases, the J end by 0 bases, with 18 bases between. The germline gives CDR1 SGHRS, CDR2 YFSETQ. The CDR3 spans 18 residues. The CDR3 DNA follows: TGCGCCAGCAGCTTGGTACCCCTCAGTGAGGAGTTGAACACTGAAGCTTTCTTT. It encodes CASSLVPLSEELNTEAFF.